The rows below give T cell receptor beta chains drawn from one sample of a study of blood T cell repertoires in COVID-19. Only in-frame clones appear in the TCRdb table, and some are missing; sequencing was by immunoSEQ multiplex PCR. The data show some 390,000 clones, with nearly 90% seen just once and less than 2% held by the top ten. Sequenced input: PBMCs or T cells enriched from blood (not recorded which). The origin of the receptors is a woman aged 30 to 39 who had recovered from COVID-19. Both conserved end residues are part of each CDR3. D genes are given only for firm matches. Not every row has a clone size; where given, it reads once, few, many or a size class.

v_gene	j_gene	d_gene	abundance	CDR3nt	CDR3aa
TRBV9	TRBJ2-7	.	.	TGTGCCAGCAGCGGCCCAGGCTCCTACGAGCAGTACTTC	CASSGPGSYEQYF
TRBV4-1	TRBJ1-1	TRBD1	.	TGCGCCAGCAGCCAAGAAGACAGGGCGGGGACTGAAGCTTTCTTT	CASSQEDRAGTEAFF
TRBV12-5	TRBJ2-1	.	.	TGTGCTAGTGGTTTGGGGACTTTTTACAATGAGCAGTTCTTC	CASGLGTFYNEQFF
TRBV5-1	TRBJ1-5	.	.	TGCGCCAGCAGCTTAAGTGGGCAGAGCAATCAGCCCCAGCATTTT	CASSLSGQSNQPQHF
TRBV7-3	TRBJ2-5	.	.	TGTGCCAGCAGCTTAACCTCCGGAGAGACCCAGTACTTC	CASSLTSGETQYF
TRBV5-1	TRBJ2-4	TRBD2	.	TGCGCCAGCAGCAGAGCGGGGGATCGGGACATTCAGTACTTC	CASSRAGDRDIQYF
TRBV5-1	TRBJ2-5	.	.	TGCGCCAGCAGCTTAAATGGGGGGTCGGGAGAGACCCAGTACTTC	CASSLNGGSGETQYF
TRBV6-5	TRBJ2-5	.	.	TGTGCCAGCAGTTACTCTCACAGGGATGAGACCCAGTACTTC	CASSYSHRDETQYF
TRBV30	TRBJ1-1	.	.	TGTGCCTGGAGTAAGGGGATGAACACTGAAGCTTTCTTT	CAWSKGMNTEAFF
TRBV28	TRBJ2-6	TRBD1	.	TGTGCCAGCAGTTTCTTCCTACGGGGACAGAATGGGGCCAACGTCCTGACTTTC	CASSFFLRGQNGANVLTF
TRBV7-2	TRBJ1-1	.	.	TGTGCCAGCAGCCGGGGTATACAGACTGAAGCTTTCTTT	CASSRGIQTEAFF
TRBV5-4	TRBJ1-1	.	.	TGTGCCAGCAATGATTTACGGGGGGAAGCTTTCTTT	CASNDLRGEAFF
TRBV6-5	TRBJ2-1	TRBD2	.	TGTGCCAGCACCCCCGGGACTAGCGGAGTCAATGAGCAGTTCTTC	CASTPGTSGVNEQFF
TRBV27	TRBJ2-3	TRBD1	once	TGTGCCAGCAGTTACCGGGACAGGGGGGATACGCAGTATTTT	CASSYRDRGDTQYF
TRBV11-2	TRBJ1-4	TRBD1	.	TGTGCCAGCAGCTGGTCGACAGGGTATGAGGGTGAAAAACTGTTTTTT	CASSWSTGYEGEKLFF
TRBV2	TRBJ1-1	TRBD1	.	TGTGCCAGCTCTGACAGGGCGTACACTGAAGCTTTCTTT	CASSDRAYTEAFF
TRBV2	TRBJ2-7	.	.	TGTGCCAGCAGAGGGGGAACCTACGAGCAGTACTTC	CASRGGTYEQYF
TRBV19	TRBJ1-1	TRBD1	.	TGTGCCAGTAAGGACAGGGGGGCGGTCACTGAAGCTTTCTTT	CASKDRGAVTEAFF
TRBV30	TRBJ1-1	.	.	TGTGCCTGGAGTGGGACTCGGGACACTGAAGCTTTCTTT	CAWSGTRDTEAFF
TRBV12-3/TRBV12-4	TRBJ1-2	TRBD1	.	TGTGCCAGCAGCCAGGACAGGCCCTATGGCTACACCTTC	CASSQDRPYGYTF
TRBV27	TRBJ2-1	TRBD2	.	TGTGCCAGCAGTTCAGCTAGCGGGAGTATAATTGAGCAGTTCTTC	CASSSASGSIIEQFF
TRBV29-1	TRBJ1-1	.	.	TGCAGCGTAAAGGCAGGGGCTTTGAACACTGAAGCTTTCTTT	CSVKAGALNTEAFF
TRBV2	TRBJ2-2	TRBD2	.	TGTGCCAGCAAACCCCTCGGGACTAGTTTGGGGGAGCTGTTTTTT	CASKPLGTSLGELFF
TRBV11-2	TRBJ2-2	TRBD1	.	TGTGCCAGCAGGGGGGACAGGGGGCGTACCGGGGAGCTGTTTTTT	CASRGDRGRTGELFF
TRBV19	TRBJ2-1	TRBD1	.	TGTGCCAGTAGTTGGGGACAGGCTTCCTACAATGAGCAGTTCTTC	CASSWGQASYNEQFF
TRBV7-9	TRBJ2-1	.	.	TGTGCCAGCAGCTTAGCGGCCATCGATGAGCAGTTCTTC	CASSLAAIDEQFF
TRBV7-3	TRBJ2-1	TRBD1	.	TGTGCCAGCAGCCCCGACGCGACAGGGGGTTATGAGCAGTTCTTC	CASSPDATGGYEQFF
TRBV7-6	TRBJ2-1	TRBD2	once	TGTGCCAGCAGCTCAGGGACTAGCGGGATCTACAATGAGCAGTTCTTC	CASSSGTSGIYNEQFF
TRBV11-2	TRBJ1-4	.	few	TGTGCCAGCAGCTTTTCCACAGGGCGGGAAAAACTGTTTTTT	CASSFSTGREKLFF
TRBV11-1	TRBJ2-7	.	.	TGTGCCAGCAGCTTTAATCAGGGATCCTACGAGCAGTACTTC	CASSFNQGSYEQYF
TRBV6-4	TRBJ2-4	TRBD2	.	TGTGCCGGAAGCAGCGGGAGTCGCCCATGGAAAAACATTCAGTACTTC	CAGSSGSRPWKNIQYF
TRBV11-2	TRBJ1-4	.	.	TGTGCCAGCAGCCATGAGGGGGTGAGGGTGTTTTTT	CASSHEGVRVFF
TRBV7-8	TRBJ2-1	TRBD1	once	TGTGCCAGCAGCTTAGCGATGGGACAGGGGGCTGAGCAGTTCTTC	CASSLAMGQGAEQFF
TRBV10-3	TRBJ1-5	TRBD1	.	TGTGCCATCAGTGGGGAGCGACAGGGACCCGATCAGCCCCAGCATTTT	CAISGERQGPDQPQHF
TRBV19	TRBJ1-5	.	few	TGTGCCAGTGGTAGGGGGGATCAGCCCCAGCATTTT	CASGRGDQPQHF
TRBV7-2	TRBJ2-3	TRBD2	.	TGTGCCAGCAGCCCCTTTAGCGGGGGGGCCACAGATACGCAGTATTTT	CASSPFSGGATDTQYF
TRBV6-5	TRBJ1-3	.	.	TGTGCCAGCAGTTACTCGACCCTCGGGGGAAACACCATATATTTT	CASSYSTLGGNTIYF
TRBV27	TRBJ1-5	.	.	TGTGCCAGCAGTCCCGCTGGAGACCGGGTCCAGCCCCAGCATTTT	CASSPAGDRVQPQHF
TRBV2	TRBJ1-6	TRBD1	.	TGTGCCAGCAGTGACGGACAGGGTAATTCACCCCTCCACTTT	CASSDGQGNSPLHF
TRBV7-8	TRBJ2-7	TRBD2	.	TGTGCCAGCAGCCCCCGGCTAGCGGTAAGCTCCTACGAGCAGTACTTC	CASSPRLAVSSYEQYF
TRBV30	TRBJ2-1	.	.	TGTGCCTGGAGTGTCGCTAAAAATGAGCAGTTCTTC	CAWSVAKNEQFF
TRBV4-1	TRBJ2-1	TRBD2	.	TGCGCCAGCAGCCAAATTCCGGGACTAGCGGGAGATGAGCAGTTCTTC	CASSQIPGLAGDEQFF
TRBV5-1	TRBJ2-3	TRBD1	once	TGCGCCAGCAGATTCGGACAGGGTGTAGATACGCAGTATTTT	CASRFGQGVDTQYF
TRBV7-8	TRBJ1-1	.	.	TGTGCCAGCAGCCGAGAGGCGGGTCCCACTGAAGCTTTCTTT	CASSREAGPTEAFF
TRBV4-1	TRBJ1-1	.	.	TGCGCCAGCAGCCAGTTAGGGGACACTGAAGCTTTCTTT	CASSQLGDTEAFF
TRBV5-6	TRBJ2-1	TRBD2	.	TGTGCCAGCAGCCTTTGGACTAGCTTCAATGAGCAGTTCTTC	CASSLWTSFNEQFF
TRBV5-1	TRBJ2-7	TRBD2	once	TGCGCCAGCAGCTTTAGGAGCGGGGGGGCCTTAACCTACGAGCAGTACTTC	CASSFRSGGALTYEQYF
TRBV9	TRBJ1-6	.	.	TGTGCCAGCAGCGTAGGTTTGGGAGAGGTAAATTCACCCCTCCACTTT	CASSVGLGEVNSPLHF
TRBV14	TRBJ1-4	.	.	TGTGCCAGCAGCCAATGGGGGGGCACTAATGAAAAACTGTTTTTT	CASSQWGGTNEKLFF
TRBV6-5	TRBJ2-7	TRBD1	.	TGTGCCAGCAGAGGCCGGGACAGTGATCCCTCCGAGCAGTACTTC	CASRGRDSDPSEQYF